This record concerns one TCR beta chain sequence. The assay was immunoSEQ multiplex PCR, and TCRdb's table has in-frame clones only and misses some. The sample records 150,000 to 200,000 clones, around nine tenths being singletons. The germline V gene has CDR1 MNHNY and CDR2 SVGAGI (reference sequence). V was trimmed by 5 bases and J by 8 bases, leaving 13 bases between them. The CDR3 has 13 amino acids. The data originate from a study of T cell responses to AZD1222 COVID-19 vaccine. The TCR sequence derives from an adult in good health. The sequencing used peripheral blood, collected on day 0 of AZD1222 vaccination. This sequence joins TRBV6-6 and TRBJ2-1, with D perhaps matching TRBD1 (5 bases). In nucleotides, the CDR3 is TGTGCCAGCAGTAACACAGCAGGGTATGAGCAGTTCTTC. This gives the protein CASSNTAGYEQFF.